This TCR beta chain was sequenced during a study of Graves' ophthalmopathy and Graves' hyperthyroidism. The study's findings and limits: Discriminating ophthalmopathy from stable hyperthyroidism, a 13-signature model attained a sensitivity of about 90% and a specificity of approximately 77%.

The hyperthyroidism patients, aged 18 to 65, had been newly diagnosed, with under 2 months' duration. Germline assignment: CDR1 DFQATT and CDR2 SNEGSKA (reference sequence). The V and J ends lost 3 bases and 3 bases respectively, with 14 bases between them. This CDR3 comprises 14 residues. TCR beta CDR3 amplification used RNA transcripts. Following a first-round RT-PCR that used HTBI primers, a second-round multiplex PCR was carried out. TCRdb re-called the multiplex PCR reads through MiXCR, storing one row per CDR3 protein. The sample has hundreds of thousands of distinct CDR3 sequences, approximately 22% seen once; the top ten hold roughly 6.9%. This clonotype has ten or more counts. Its antigen is not identified.

This sequence originates from a woman aged 18 to 35 with stable Graves' hyperthyroidism. Some clones in this sample may be carry-over from other donors' samples. Sequenced material: peripheral blood. The chain combines TRBV20-1 with TRBJ1-1, with D tentatively TRBD1 (5 bases). The CDR3 bases are TGCAGTGCTAGGCCAGGGTCTTCGGACACTGAAGCTTTCTTT. This encodes CSARPGSSDTEAFF.